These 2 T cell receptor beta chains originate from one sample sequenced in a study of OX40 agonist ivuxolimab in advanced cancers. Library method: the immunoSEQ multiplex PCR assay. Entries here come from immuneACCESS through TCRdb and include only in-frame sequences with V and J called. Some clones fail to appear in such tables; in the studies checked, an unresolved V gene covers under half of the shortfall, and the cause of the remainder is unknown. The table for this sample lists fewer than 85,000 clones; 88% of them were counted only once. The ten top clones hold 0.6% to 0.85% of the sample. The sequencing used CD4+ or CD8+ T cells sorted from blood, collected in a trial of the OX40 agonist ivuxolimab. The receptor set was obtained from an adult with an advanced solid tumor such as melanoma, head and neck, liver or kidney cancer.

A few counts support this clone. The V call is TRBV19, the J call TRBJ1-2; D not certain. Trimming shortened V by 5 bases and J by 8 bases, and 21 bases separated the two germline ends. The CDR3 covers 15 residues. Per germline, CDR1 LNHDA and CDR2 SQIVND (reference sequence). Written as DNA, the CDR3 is TGTGCCAGTAGTCCCCAAGGGTCCTCCAGCGGGGGCTACACCTTC. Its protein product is CASSPQGSSSGGYTF. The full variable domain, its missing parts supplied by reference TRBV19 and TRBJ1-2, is DGGITQSPKYLFRKEGQNVTLSCEQNLNHDAMYWYRQDPGQGLRLIYYSQIVNDFQKGDIAEGYSVSREKKESFPLTVTSAQKNPTAFYLCASSPQGSSSGGYTFGSGTRLTVV.

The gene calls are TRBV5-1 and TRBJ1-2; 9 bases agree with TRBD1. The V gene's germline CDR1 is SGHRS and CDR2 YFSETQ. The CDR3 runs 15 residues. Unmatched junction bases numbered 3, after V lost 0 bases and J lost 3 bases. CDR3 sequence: CASSLVTGGYYGYTF. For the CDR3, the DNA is TGCGCCAGCAGCTTGGTGACAGGGGGGTACTATGGCTACACCTTC.